Listed below are T cell receptor beta chains from one sample, sequenced in a study of PD-L1 blockade in urothelial cancer. Method: immunoSEQ multiplex PCR; TCRdb's copy keeps in-frame clones and lacks some. The repertoire holds roughly 30,000 clones, with around 86% as singletons. The starting material was PBMCs, obtained around atezolizumab (anti-PD-L1) treatment. Receptor source: a man in his forties or fifties with urothelial cancer. The CDR3 runs from the conserved cysteine through the conserved F or W. D genes are given only for firm matches. Clone size is stated in some rows and not others, as once, few, many or a class when expanded.

cdr3_length | j_call | clone_size | v_call | d_call | cdr3_aa | cdr3_nt
14 | TRBJ1-6 | - | TRBV12-5 | TRBD1 | CASGLATGGPPLHF | TGTGCTAGTGGTTTGGCGACAGGGGGCCCACCCCTCCACTTT
14 | TRBJ2-7 | - | TRBV19 | TRBD1 | CASTPGTGTYEQYF | TGTGCCAGTACCCCCGGGACAGGGACCTACGAGCAGTACTTC
13 | TRBJ2-7 | - | TRBV30 | - | CAWSVGTGNEQYF | TGTGCCTGGAGTGTGGGAACAGGGAACGAGCAGTACTTC
15 | TRBJ2-5 | - | TRBV6-5 | TRBD1 | CASSYSETGSETQYF | TGTGCCAGCAGTTACTCTGAGACAGGGTCCGAGACCCAGTACTTC
17 | TRBJ2-2 | - | TRBV28 | TRBD1 | CASSVTAGTGTTGELFF | TGTGCCAGCAGCGTAACCGCCGGGACAGGGACAACCGGGGAGCTGTTTTTT
16 | TRBJ2-5 | - | TRBV6-5 | TRBD1 | CASSYSLTGGQETQYF | TGTGCCAGCAGTTACTCCTTGACAGGGGGCCAAGAGACCCAGTACTTC
14 | TRBJ2-1 | - | TRBV5-1 | TRBD2 | CASSPVSGDNEQFF | TGCGCCAGCAGCCCCGTTAGCGGGGACAATGAGCAGTTCTTC
14 | TRBJ2-7 | - | TRBV10-1 | TRBD2 | CASSEKRGAYEQYF | TGCGCCAGCAGTGAGAAACGGGGGGCCTACGAGCAGTACTTC
17 | TRBJ2-3 | - | TRBV5-4 | TRBD2 | CASSKGLAAASTDTQYF | TGTGCCAGCAGCAAAGGACTAGCAGCCGCTAGCACAGATACGCAGTATTTT
15 | TRBJ2-1 | - | TRBV6-1 | TRBD1 | CASSPGTGDYNEQFF | TGTGCCAGCAGTCCCGGGACAGGGGATTACAATGAGCAGTTCTTC
15 | TRBJ2-5 | - | TRBV7-9 | TRBD2 | CASSLASGGQETQYF | TGTGCCAGCAGCTTAGCGTCGGGGGGGCAAGAGACCCAGTACTTC
15 | TRBJ2-3 | - | TRBV5-1 | TRBD2 | CASSYLGTSVDTQYF | TGCGCCAGCAGCTATCTGGGGACTAGCGTAGATACGCAGTATTTT
15 | TRBJ1-2 | - | TRBV5-1 | - | CASSLEGGRDYGYTF | TGCGCCAGCAGCTTGGAGGGGGGGCGCGACTATGGCTACACCTTC
16 | TRBJ2-7 | - | TRBV11-2 | TRBD1 | CASSLDTGTGGYEQYF | TGTGCCAGCAGCCTCGACACCGGGACAGGGGGCTACGAGCAGTACTTC
15 | TRBJ2-5 | - | TRBV7-2 | - | CASSRHGPGEETQYF | TGTGCCAGCAGTCGTCATGGTCCAGGGGAGGAGACCCAGTACTTC
14 | TRBJ2-1 | - | TRBV19 | TRBD2 | CASTKGLATNEQFF | TGTGCCAGTACCAAGGGACTAGCGACCAATGAGCAGTTCTTC
16 | TRBJ1-1 | - | TRBV11-2 | - | CASSPPGGREGAEAFF | TGTGCCAGCAGCCCACCTGGCGGCAGGGAGGGAGCTGAAGCTTTCTTT
12 | TRBJ2-7 | - | TRBV30 | - | CAWGGTPWEQYF | TGTGCCTGGGGGGGGACCCCCTGGGAGCAGTACTTC
15 | TRBJ2-7 | - | TRBV19 | - | CASSTASGSAGEQYF | TGTGCCAGTAGTACCGCCTCCGGGAGCGCCGGCGAGCAGTACTTC
16 | TRBJ1-1 | - | TRBV27 | TRBD1 | CASSSAPTGWVTEAFF | TGTGCCAGCAGTTCAGCTCCGACAGGGTGGGTCACTGAAGCTTTCTTT
15 | TRBJ2-1 | - | TRBV27 | TRBD1 | CASSLSPGTVNEQFF | TGTGCCAGCAGTTTATCCCCCGGGACAGTCAATGAGCAGTTCTTC
16 | TRBJ1-5 | - | TRBV7-9 | - | CASSLVAAGDNQPQHF | TGTGCCAGCAGCTTGGTGGCGGCTGGTGATAATCAGCCCCAGCATTTT
16 | TRBJ1-5 | few | TRBV30 | TRBD1 | CAWSAETGRSNQPQHF | TGTGCCTGGAGTGCTGAGACAGGGCGCAGCAATCAGCCCCAGCATTTT
16 | TRBJ2-7 | - | TRBV9 | TRBD1 | CASSPRTGTGGFEQYF | TGTGCCAGCAGCCCCCGCACCGGGACAGGGGGCTTCGAGCAGTACTTC
15 | TRBJ2-5 | - | TRBV5-1 | TRBD2 | CASSAVGGTQETQYF | TGCGCCAGCAGCGCAGTGGGGGGGACCCAAGAGACCCAGTACTTC
14 | TRBJ2-7 | - | TRBV27 | TRBD1 | CASSPRQGGYEQYF | TGTGCCAGCAGTCCCCGACAGGGGGGCTACGAGCAGTACTTC
13 | TRBJ1-4 | - | TRBV13 | - | CARILPANEKLFF | TGTGCCAGGATTCTTCCAGCTAATGAAAAACTGTTTTTT
14 | TRBJ2-7 | - | TRBV12-5 | TRBD2 | CASGSLAGASEQYF | TGTGCTAGTGGTTCCCTAGCGGGAGCCAGCGAGCAGTACTTC
13 | TRBJ2-4 | - | TRBV6-4 | TRBD2 | CASSDWTRDIQYF | TGTGCCAGCAGTGACTGGACTAGGGACATTCAGTACTTC
17 | TRBJ2-3 | - | TRBV11-2 | TRBD2 | CASSSPSGGAIADTQYF | TGTGCCAGCAGCTCCCCTAGCGGGGGGGCGATAGCAGATACGCAGTATTTT
14 | TRBJ1-2 | - | TRBV29-1 | - | CSVVSDRTNYGYTF | TGCAGCGTTGTAAGTGACAGAACTAACTATGGCTACACCTTC
14 | TRBJ2-3 | - | TRBV11-3 | - | CASSPYVGTDTQYF | TGTGCCAGCAGCCCTTACGTCGGGACAGATACGCAGTATTTT
14 | TRBJ1-3 | - | TRBV6-6 | - | CASTDSFSGNTIYF | TGTGCCAGCACCGACAGCTTCTCAGGAAACACCATATATTTT
12 | TRBJ2-7 | - | TRBV30 | TRBD1 | CAWNRGEYEQYF | TGTGCCTGGAACAGGGGAGAATACGAGCAGTACTTC
14 | TRBJ2-3 | - | TRBV2 | TRBD1 | CASSPGQSTDTQYF | TGTGCCAGCAGTCCGGGACAGAGCACAGATACGCAGTATTTT
18 | TRBJ2-3 | - | TRBV19 | TRBD2 | CASSIKGPGLLYTDTQYF | TGTGCCAGTAGTATTAAAGGACCGGGACTACTATACACAGATACGCAGTATTTT
12 | TRBJ1-2 | - | TRBV28 | TRBD1 | CASSSGGQGYTF | TGTGCCAGCAGTTCAGGGGGTCAAGGCTACACCTTC
15 | TRBJ2-5 | - | TRBV11-1 | TRBD1 | CASSLGTGLQETQYF | TGTGCCAGCAGCTTAGGGACAGGTCTTCAAGAGACCCAGTACTTC
14 | TRBJ2-5 | - | TRBV27 | TRBD2 | CASSLKAGGETQYF | TGTGCCAGCAGTTTAAAGGCGGGAGGGGAGACCCAGTACTTC
12 | TRBJ2-5 | - | TRBV7-2 | - | CASKRVGETQYF | TGTGCCAGTAAGAGGGTAGGGGAGACCCAGTACTTC
19 | TRBJ2-6 | - | TRBV6-1 | TRBD1 | CASSKDRAPPLSGANVLTF | TGTGCCAGCAGTAAAGACAGGGCCCCTCCTCTCTCTGGGGCCAACGTCCTGACTTTC
13 | TRBJ2-3 | - | TRBV5-4 | - | CASSLAGPDTQYF | TGTGCCAGCAGCTTGGCAGGGCCAGATACGCAGTATTTT
15 | TRBJ2-5 | - | TRBV6-1 | TRBD2 | CASSGLAGTQETQYF | TGTGCCAGCAGCGGACTAGCGGGGACCCAAGAGACCCAGTACTTC
14 | TRBJ2-5 | - | TRBV21-1 | - | CASSEQRDQETQYF | TGTGCCAGCAGCGAACAGCGGGACCAAGAGACCCAGTACTTC
16 | TRBJ2-5 | - | TRBV27 | TRBD1 | CASSGTGGRGRETQYF | TGTGCCAGCAGCGGGACAGGGGGCCGAGGACGAGAGACCCAGTACTTC